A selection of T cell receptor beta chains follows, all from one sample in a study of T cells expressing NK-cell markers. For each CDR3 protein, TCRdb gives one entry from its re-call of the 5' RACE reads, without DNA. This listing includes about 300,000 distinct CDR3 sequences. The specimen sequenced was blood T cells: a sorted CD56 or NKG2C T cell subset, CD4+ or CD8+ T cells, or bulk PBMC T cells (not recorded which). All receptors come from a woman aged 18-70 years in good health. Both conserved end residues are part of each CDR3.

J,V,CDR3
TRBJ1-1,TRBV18,CASSPGTLGHTEAFF
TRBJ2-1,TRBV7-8,CASSLSTSGSFNEQFF
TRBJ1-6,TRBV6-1,CASSPGGLNSPLHF
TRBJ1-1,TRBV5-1,CASSLSGPNTEAFF
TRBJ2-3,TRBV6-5,CASSYDSGQSTDTQYF
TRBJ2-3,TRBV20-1,CSARASGVLLTDTQYF
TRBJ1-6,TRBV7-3,CASSFPGTTLHF
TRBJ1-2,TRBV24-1,CATSAPTHRGNYGYTF
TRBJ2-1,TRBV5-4,CASSLDATRNNEQFF
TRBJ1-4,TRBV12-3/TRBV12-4,CASSLALAGKKLFF
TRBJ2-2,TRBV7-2,CASSPTVANTGELFF
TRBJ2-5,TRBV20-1,CSARRASGEETQYF
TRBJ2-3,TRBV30,CAWSTHGPGRGWTDTQYF
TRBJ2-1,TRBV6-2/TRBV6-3,CASSSSGTGGNEQFF
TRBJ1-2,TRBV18,CASSPRHASDGYTF
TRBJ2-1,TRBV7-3,CASSFQAGLAGGGEQFF
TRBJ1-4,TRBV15,CATSTRVPGRAEKLFF
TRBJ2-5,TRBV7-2,CASSLEQGTGAQYF
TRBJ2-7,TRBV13,CASRRAGMSYEQYF
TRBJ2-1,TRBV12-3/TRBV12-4,CASSYRAHYNEQFF
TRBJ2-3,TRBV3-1,CASSQGVRSSTDTQYF
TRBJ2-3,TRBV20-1,CSARAGGGTDTQYF
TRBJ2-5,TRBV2,CASSVGNPQETQYF
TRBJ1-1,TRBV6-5,CASSLGGAAFF
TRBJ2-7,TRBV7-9,CAVTGVDEQYF
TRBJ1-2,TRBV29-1,CSVVARDYGYTF
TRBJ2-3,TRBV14,CASGFRGTDTQYF
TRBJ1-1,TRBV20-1,CSAIDRGRTEAFF
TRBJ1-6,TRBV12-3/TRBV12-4,CASSGGRLNTYNSPLHF
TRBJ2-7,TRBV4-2,CASSLGGERIGEQYF
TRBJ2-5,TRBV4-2,CASSQVQARRETQYF
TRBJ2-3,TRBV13,CASSSPPNTQYF
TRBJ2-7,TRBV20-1,CSARSTVRLGREEQYF
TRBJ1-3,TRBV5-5,CDSSLGTGASGNTIYF
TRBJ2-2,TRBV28,CASSLGTGGNTGELFF
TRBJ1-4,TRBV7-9,CASSRDRGQGLEKLFF
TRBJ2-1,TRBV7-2,CASTWTGVINEQFF